This TCR beta chain was found in a study of blood T cell repertoires in COVID-19. Whole-study context: Whether acute or convalescent, the COVID-19 samples came from the United States, Italy and Spain. T cells, B-cell-depleted T cells, or PBMCs supplied cDNA or gDNA.

Methods used by the authors: It was from reference gene primer amplification that nucleated cell counts were estimated. TCRdb keeps only in-frame clones here, not all; method: immunoSEQ multiplex PCR. That table supplies the V and J calls and clone size; D and trimming were determined from the DNA. The table lists approximately 94,000 clones, approximately 90% of them singletons. The V gene's germline CDR1 is SEHNR and CDR2 FQNEAQ (reference sequence). V shed 8 bases and J 9 bases; nucleotides not matched to a gene: 9. This CDR3 has 14 residues. The V gene is TRBV7-9, the J gene TRBJ1-6; TRBD1 agrees at 8 bases. The source is a woman aged 80 or older with active COVID-19. Material: peripheral blood. The CDR3, as DNA: TGTGCCAGCCGCCCGGGACAGGAGACTTCACCCCTCCACTTT. It specifies CASRPGQETSPLHF.